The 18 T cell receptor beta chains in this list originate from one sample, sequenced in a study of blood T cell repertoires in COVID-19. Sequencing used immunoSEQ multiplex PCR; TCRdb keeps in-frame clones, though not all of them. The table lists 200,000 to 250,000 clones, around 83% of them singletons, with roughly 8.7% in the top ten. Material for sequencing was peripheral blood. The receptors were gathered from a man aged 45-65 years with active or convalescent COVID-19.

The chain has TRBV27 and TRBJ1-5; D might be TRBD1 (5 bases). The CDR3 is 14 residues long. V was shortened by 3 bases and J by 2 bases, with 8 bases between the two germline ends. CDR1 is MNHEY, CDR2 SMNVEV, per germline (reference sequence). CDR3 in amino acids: CASSFQGGNQPQHF. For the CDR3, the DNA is TGTGCCAGCAGTTTTCAGGGCGGCAATCAGCCCCAGCATTTT.

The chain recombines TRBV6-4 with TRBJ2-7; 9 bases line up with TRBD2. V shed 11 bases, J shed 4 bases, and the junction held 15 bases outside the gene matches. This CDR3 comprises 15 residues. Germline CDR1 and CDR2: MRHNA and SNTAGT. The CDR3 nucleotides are TGTGCCTCCTACCAGGGGCTAGCGGGATTGTACGAGCAGTACTTC. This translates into CASYQGLAGLYEQYF.

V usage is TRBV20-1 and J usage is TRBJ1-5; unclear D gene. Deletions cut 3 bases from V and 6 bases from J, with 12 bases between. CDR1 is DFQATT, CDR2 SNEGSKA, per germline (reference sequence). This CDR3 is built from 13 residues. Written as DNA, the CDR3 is TGCAGTGCTAGTATCTCAGGAGGTCAGCCCCAGCATTTT. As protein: CSASISGGQPQHF.

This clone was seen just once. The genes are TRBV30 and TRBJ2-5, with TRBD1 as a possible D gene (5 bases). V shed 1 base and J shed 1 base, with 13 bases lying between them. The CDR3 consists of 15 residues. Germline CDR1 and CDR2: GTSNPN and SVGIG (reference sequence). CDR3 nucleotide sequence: TGTGCCTGGAGTGGGGCAGGGCGGCGCCAAGAGACCCAGTACTTC. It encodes CAWSGAGRRQETQYF.

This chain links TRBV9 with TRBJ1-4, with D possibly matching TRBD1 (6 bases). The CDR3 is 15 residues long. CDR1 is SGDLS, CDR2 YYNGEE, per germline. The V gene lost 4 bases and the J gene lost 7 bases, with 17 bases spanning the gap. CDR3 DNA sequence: TGTGCCAGCAGCCCGAGGGGGGGCGAGGGTGAAAAACTGTTTTTT. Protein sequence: CASSPRGGEGEKLFF. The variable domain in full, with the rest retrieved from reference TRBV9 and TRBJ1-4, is DSGVTQTPKHLITATGQRVTLRCSPRSGDLSVYWYQQSLDQGLQFLIQYYNGEERAKGNILERFSAQQFPDLHSELNLSSLELGDSALYFCASSPRGGEGEKLFFGSGTQLSVL.

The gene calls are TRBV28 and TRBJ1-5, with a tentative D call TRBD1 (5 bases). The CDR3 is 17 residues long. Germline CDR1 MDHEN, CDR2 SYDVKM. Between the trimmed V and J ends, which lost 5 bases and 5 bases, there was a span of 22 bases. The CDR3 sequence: CASSPPRPGGLHQPQHF. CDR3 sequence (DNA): TGTGCCAGCAGTCCCCCGCGGCCCGGGGGTCTCCATCAGCCCCAGCATTTT.

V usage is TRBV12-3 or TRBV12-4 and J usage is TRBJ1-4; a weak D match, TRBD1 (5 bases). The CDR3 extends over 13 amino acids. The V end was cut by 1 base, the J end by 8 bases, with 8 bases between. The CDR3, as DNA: TGTGCCAGCAGTTTAGTAGACAGCGAAAAACTGTTTTTT. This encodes CASSLVDSEKLFF.

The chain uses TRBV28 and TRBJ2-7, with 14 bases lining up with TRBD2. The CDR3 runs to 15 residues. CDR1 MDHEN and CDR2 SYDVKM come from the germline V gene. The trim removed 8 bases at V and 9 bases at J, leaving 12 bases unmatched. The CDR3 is CASGTTSGRAKGQYF. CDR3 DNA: TGTGCCAGCGGGACGACTAGCGGGAGGGCCAAGGGGCAGTACTTC.

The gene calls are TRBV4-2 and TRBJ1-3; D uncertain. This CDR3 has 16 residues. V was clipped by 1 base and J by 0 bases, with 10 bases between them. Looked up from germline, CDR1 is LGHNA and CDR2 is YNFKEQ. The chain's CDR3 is CASSQVGLASGNTIYF. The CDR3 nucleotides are TGTGCCAGCAGCCAAGTTGGTTTGGCCTCTGGAAACACCATATATTTT.

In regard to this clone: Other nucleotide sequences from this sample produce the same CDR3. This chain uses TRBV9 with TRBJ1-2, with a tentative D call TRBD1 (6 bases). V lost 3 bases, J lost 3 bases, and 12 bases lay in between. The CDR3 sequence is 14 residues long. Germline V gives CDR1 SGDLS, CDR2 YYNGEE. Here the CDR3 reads CASSAPTGYYGYTF. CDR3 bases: TGTGCCAGCAGCGCCCCGACAGGATACTATGGCTACACCTTC.

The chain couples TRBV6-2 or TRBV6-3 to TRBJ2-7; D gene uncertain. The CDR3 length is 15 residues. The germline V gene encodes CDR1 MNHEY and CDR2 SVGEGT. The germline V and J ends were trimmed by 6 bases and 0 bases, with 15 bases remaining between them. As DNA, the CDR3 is TGTGCCAGCAGCCAACCAGCGAGCTTCTCCTACGAGCAGTACTTC. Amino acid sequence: CASSQPASFSYEQYF.

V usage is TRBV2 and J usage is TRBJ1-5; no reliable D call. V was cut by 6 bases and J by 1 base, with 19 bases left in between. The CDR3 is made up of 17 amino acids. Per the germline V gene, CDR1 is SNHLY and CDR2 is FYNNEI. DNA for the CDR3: TGTGCCAGCAGCCCGGGGTCGGGATGGGAGAGCAATCAGCCCCAGCATTTT. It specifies CASSPGSGWESNQPQHF. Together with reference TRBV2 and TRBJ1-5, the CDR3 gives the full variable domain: EPEVTQTPSHQVTQMGQEVILRCVPISNHLYFYWYRQILGQKVEFLVSFYNNEISEKSEIFDDQFSVERPDGSNFTLKIRSTKLEDSAMYFCASSPGSGWESNQPQHFGDGTRLSIL.

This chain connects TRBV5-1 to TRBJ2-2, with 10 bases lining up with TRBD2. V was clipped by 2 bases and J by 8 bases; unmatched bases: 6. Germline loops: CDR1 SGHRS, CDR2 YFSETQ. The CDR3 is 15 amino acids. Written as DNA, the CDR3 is TGCGCCAGCAGCTTAGGGACTAGCGATCTGGGGGAGCTGTTTTTT. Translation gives CASSLGTSDLGELFF.

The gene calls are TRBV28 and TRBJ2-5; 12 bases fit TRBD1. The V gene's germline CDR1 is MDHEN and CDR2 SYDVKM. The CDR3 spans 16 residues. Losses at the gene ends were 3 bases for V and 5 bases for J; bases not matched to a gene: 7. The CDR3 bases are TGTGCCAGCAGTTTCGTTGGGACAGGGGGCTCTGAGACCCAGTACTTC. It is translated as CASSFVGTGGSETQYF.

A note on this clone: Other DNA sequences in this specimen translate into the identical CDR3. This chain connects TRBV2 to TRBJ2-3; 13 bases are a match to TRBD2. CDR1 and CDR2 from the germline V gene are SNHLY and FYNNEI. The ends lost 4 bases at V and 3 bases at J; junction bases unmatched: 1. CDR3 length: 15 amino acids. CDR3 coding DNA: TGTGCCAGCAGTGGACTAGCGGGAGGAACAGATACGCAGTATTTT. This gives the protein CASSGLAGGTDTQYF.

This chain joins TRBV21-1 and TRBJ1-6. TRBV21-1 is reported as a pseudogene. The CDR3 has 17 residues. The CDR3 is CASSKAGSHSYNSPLHF. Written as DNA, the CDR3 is TGTGCCAGCAGCAAGGCGGGTTCCCACTCCTATAATTCACCCCTCCACTTT.

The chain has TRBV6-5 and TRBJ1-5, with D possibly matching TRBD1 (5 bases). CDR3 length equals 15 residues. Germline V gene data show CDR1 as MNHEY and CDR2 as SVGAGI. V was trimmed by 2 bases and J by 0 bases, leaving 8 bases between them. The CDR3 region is CASSYRGNSNQPQHF. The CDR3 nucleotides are TGTGCCAGCAGTTACAGGGGAAATAGCAATCAGCCCCAGCATTTT.

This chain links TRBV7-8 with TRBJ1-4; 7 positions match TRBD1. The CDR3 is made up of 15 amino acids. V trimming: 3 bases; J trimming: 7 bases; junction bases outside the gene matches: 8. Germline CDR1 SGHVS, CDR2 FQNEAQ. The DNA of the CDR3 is TGTGCCAGCAGCTTCAAGCGGACAGGCGGTGAAAAACTGTTTTTT. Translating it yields CASSFKRTGGEKLFF.